The source of this TCR beta chain is a study of T cell changes during pregnancy in multiple sclerosis. Germline V lookup: CDR1 GTSNPN, CDR2 SVGIG (reference sequence). V gave up 2 bases and J gave up 9 bases; unmatched junction bases: 8. The CDR3 has 15 amino acids. Clones were sequenced by immunoSEQ multiplex PCR, and TCRdb holds only the in-frame ones, with some missing. The table records more than 65,000 clones, 80% to 95% of them present only once. This sequence joins TRBV30 and TRBJ2-7, with 15 bases matching TRBD2. This receptor was taken from a female donor with multiple sclerosis, enrolled in a pregnancy study. Specimen: peripheral blood, collected in the first trimester of pregnancy. The CDR3 protein is CAWSQGTSGRRWQYF. In DNA form, the CDR3 reads TGTGCCTGGAGTCAGGGGACTAGCGGGAGGAGATGGCAGTACTTC.